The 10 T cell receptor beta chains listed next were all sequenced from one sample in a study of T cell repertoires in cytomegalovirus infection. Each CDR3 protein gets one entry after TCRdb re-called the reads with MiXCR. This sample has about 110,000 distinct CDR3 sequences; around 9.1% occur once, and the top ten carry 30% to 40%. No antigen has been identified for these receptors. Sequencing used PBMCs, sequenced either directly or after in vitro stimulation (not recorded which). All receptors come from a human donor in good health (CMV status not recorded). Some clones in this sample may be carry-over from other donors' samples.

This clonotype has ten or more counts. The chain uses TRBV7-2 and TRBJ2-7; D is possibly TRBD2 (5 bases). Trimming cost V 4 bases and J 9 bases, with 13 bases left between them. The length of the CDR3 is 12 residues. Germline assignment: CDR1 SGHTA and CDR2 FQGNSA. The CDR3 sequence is CASSSSFDVQYF. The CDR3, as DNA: TGTGCCAGCAGCTCTAGCTTTGATGTGCAGTACTTC.

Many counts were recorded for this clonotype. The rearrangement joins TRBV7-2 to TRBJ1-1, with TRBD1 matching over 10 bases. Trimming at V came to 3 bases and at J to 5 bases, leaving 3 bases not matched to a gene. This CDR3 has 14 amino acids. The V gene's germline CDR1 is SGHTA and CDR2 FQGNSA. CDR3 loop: CASSFGQGGTEAFF. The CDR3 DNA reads TGTGCCAGCAGCTTCGGACAGGGGGGGACTGAAGCTTTCTTT.

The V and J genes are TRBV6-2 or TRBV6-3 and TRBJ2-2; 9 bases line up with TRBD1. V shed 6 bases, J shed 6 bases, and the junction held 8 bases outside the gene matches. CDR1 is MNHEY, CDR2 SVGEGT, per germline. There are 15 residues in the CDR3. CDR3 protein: CASSLGQGRAGELFF. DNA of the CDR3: TGTGCCAGCAGCCTGGGACAGGGAAGGGCCGGGGAGCTGTTTTTT.

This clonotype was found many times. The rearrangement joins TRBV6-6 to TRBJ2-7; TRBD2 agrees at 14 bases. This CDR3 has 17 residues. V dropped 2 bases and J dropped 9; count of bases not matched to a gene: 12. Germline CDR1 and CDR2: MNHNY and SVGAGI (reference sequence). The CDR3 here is CASSYGTSGSNPRGQYF. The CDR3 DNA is TGTGCCAGCAGTTACGGGACTAGCGGGAGTAATCCGCGCGGGCAGTACTTC.

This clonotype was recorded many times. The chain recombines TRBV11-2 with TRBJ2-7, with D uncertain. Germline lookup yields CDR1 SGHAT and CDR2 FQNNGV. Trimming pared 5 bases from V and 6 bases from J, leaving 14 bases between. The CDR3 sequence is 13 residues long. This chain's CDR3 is CASSTPGPVEQYF. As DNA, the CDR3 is TGTGCCAGCAGCACCCCTGGGCCGGTCGAGCAGTACTTC.

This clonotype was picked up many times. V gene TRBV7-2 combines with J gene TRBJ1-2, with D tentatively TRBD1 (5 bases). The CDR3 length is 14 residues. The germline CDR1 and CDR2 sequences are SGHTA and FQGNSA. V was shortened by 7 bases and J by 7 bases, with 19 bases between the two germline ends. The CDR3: CASTGPAGTGGYTF. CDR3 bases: TGTGCCAGCACCGGCCCCGCAGGGACGGGTGGCTACACCTTC.

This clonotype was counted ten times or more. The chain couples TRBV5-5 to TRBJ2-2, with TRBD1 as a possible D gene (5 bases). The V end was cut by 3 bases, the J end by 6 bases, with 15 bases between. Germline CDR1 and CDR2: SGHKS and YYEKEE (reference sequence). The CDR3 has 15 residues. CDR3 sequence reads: CASSSVQTAPGELFF. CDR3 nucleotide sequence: TGTGCCAGCAGCTCGGTCCAGACAGCGCCCGGGGAGCTGTTTTTT.

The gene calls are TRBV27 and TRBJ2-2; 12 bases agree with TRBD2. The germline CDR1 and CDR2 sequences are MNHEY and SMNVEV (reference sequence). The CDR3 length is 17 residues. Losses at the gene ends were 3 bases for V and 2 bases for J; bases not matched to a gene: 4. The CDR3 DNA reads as TGTGCCAGCAGTTTGGGACTAGCGGGTCCAAACACCGGGGAGCTGTTTTTT. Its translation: CASSLGLAGPNTGELFF.

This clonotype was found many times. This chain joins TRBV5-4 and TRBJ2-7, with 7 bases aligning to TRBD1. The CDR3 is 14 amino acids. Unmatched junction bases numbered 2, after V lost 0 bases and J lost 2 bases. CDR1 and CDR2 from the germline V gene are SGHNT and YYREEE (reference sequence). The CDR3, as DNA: TGTGCCAGCAGCTTGGGGGACAGACCCTACGAGCAGTACTTC. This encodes CASSLGDRPYEQYF.

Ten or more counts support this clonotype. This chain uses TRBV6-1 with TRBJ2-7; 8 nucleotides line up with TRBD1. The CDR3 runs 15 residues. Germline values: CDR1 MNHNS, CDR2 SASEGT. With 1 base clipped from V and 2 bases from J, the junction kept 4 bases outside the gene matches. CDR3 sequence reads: CASSEGSGGTYEQYV. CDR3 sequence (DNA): TGTGCCAGCAGTGAAGGCTCAGGGGGCACCTACGAGCAGTACGTC.